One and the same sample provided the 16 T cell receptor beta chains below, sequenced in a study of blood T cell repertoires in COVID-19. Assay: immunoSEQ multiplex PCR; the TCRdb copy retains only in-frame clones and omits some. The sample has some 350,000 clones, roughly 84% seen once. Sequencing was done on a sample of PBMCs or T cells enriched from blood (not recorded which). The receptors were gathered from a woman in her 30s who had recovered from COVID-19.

The CDR3 region has the DNA TGTGCCATCAGTCCCCAGGGTTCCGGGGAGCTGTTTTTT. Amino acid sequence: CAISPQGSGELFF. The rearrangement links TRBV10-3 to TRBJ2-2; tentatively, D is TRBD1 (5 bases). The V and J ends lost 5 bases and 6 bases respectively, with 10 bases between them. This CDR3 is 13 amino acids long. Per germline, CDR1 ENHRY and CDR2 SYGVKD.

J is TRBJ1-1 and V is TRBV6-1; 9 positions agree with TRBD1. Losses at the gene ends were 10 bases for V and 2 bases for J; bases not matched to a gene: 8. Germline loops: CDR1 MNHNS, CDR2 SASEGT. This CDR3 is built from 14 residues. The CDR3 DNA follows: TGTGCCACGGGGAACAGGGGGCTAAACACTGAAGCTTTCTTT. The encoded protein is CATGNRGLNTEAFF.

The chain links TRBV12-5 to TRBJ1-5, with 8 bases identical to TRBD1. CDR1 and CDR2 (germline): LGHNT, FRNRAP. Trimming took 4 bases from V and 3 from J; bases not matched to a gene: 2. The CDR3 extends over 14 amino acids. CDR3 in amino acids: CASGWDRFNQPQHF. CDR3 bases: TGTGCTAGTGGTTGGGACAGGTTCAATCAGCCCCAGCATTTT.

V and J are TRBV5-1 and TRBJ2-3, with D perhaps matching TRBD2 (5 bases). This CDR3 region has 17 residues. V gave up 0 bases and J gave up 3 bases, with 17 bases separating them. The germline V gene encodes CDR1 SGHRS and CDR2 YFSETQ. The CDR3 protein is CASSLEEVRSGTDTQYF. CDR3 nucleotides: TGCGCCAGCAGCTTGGAGGAGGTGAGGTCTGGGACAGATACGCAGTATTTT.

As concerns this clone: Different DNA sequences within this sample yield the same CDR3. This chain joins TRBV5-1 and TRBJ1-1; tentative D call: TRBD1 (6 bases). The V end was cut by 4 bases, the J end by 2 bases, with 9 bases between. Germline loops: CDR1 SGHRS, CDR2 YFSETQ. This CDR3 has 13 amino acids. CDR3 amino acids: CASSLQGNTEAFF. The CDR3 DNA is TGCGCCAGCAGCCTACAGGGAAACACTGAAGCTTTCTTT.

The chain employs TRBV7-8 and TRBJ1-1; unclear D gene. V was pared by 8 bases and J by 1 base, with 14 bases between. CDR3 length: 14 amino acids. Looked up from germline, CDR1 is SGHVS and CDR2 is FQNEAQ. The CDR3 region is CASGSWATNTEAFF. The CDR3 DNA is TGTGCCAGCGGGTCATGGGCTACGAACACTGAAGCTTTCTTT.

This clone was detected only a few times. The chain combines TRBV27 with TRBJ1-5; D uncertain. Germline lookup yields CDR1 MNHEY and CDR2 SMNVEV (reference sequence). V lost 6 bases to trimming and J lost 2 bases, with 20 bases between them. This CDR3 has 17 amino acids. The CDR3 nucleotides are TGTGCCAGCAGCCCCGCCGCTCCCTCGAGCGGCAATCAGCCCCAGCATTTT. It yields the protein CASSPAAPSSGNQPQHF.

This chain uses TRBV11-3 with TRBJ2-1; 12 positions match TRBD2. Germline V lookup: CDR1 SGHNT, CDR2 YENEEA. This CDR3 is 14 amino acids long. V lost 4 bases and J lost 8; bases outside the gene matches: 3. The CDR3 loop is CASSSSGGAHEQFF. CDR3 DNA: TGTGCCAGCAGCTCTAGCGGGGGGGCACATGAGCAGTTCTTC.

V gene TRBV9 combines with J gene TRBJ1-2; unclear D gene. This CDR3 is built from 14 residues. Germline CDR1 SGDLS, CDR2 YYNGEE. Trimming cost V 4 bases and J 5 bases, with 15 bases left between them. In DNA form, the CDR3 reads TGTGCCAGCAGCCCCCGGCAGAGGCTTTATGGCTACACCTTC. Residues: CASSPRQRLYGYTF.

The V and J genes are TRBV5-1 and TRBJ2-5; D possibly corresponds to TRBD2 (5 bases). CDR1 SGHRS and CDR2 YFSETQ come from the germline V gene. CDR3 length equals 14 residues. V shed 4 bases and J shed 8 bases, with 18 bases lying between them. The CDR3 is CASSLLGLVGTQYF. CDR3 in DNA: TGCGCCAGCAGCCTATTAGGACTGGTTGGAACCCAGTACTTC.

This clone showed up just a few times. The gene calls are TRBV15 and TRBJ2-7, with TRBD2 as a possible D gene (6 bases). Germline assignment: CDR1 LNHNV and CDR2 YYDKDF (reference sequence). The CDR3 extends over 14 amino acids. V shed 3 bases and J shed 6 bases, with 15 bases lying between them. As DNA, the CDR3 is TGTGCCACCAGCAGCCTAACCGGGACTTCCGAGCAGTACTTC. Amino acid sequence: CATSSLTGTSEQYF.

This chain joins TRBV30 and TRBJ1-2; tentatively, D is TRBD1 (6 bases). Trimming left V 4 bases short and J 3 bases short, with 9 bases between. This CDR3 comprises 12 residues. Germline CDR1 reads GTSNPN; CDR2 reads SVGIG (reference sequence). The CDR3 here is CAWTGQYYGYTF. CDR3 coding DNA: TGTGCCTGGACCGGACAGTACTATGGCTACACCTTC.

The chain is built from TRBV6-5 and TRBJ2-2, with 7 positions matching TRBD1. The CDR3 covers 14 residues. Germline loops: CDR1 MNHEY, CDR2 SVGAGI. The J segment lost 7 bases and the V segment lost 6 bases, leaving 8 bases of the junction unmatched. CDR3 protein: CASSYQGGSGELFF. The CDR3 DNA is TGTGCCAGCAGCTATCAAGGGGGCAGCGGGGAGCTGTTTTTT.

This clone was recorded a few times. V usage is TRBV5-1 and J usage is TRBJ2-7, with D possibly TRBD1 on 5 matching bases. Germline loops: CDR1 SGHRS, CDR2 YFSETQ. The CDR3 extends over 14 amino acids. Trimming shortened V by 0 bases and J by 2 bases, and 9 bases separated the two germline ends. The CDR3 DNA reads TGCGCCAGCAGCTTGGTTCAGGGCCCCTACGAGCAGTACTTC. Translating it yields CASSLVQGPYEQYF.

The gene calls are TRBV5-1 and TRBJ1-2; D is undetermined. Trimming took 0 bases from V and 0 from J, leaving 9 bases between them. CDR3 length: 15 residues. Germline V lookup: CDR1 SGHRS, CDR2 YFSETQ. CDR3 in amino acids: CASSLVAGANYGYTF. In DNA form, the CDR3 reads TGCGCCAGCAGCTTGGTGGCAGGTGCTAACTATGGCTACACCTTC.

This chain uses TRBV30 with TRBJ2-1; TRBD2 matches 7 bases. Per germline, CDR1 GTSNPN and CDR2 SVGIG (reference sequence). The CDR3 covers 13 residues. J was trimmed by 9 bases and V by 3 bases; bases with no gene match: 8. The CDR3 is CAWSVGEGSEQFF. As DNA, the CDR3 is TGTGCCTGGAGCGTGGGGGAGGGGAGTGAGCAGTTCTTC.